The source of this T cell receptor beta chain is a study of T cells in Graves' hyperthyroidism and ophthalmopathy. CDR3 size: 16 residues. V shed 7 bases and J 8 bases; nucleotides not matched to a gene: 9. CDR1 SNHLY and CDR2 FYNNEI come from the germline V gene. TCR beta CDR3 regions were amplified from RNA transcripts. HTBI primers were used for first-round RT-PCR of the TCR CDR3. TCRdb re-derived calls from the multiplex PCR reads in MiXCR, one entry per CDR3 protein. The profile shows about 400,000 distinct CDR3 sequences, roughly 13% of them singletons. Overall study findings and caveats: Median prediction lead before ophthalmopathy onset was 6.5 months with the model.

On this clonotype: Its target is not known.

V gene TRBV2 combines with J gene TRBJ2-4; 15 nucleotides align to TRBD2. Sequencing was carried out using blood. The sequence came from a woman between 18 and 29 years old with Graves' hyperthyroidism. The CDR3 sequence is CASNGLAGGPFDIQYF. The CDR3 nucleotides read TGTGCCAGCAACGGACTAGCGGGAGGGCCATTTGACATTCAGTACTTC.